A selection of T cell receptor beta chains follows, all from one sample in a study of radiation and T cells in renal cell carcinoma. Some clones are missing from TCRdb's copy, which holds only in-frame ones; the method was immunoSEQ multiplex PCR. The sample includes tens of thousands of clones, over 75% of them seen just once. The sequencing here drew on blood, taken from a patient whose treatment included radiotherapy and nephrectomy. The receptors shown here come from a man aged 60 to 69 with renal cell carcinoma. CDR3s include the opening cysteine and the closing phenylalanine or tryptophan. The D gene is left open where the match is weak. Part of the rows lack a size; the others show once, few, many or a class for expanded clones.

v_gene	d_gene	j_gene	abundance	CDR3aa	CDR3nt
TRBV10-2	.	TRBJ1-2	.	CASSSHPGVGNYGYTF	TGCGCCAGCAGTTCCCACCCGGGGGTAGGAAACTATGGCTACACCTTC
TRBV7-2	TRBD1	TRBJ2-5	.	CASSLGGTGGALETQYF	TGTGCCAGCAGCTTAGGAGGGACAGGGGGCGCGTTGGAGACCCAGTACTTC
TRBV28	.	TRBJ2-1	.	CASSTPGKGQFF	TGTGCCAGCAGTACCCCCGGGAAGGGGCAGTTCTTC
TRBV5-6	TRBD1	TRBJ2-2	once	CASSLIPGQGAGELFF	TGTGCCAGCAGCTTAATCCCGGGACAGGGGGCCGGGGAGCTGTTTTTT
TRBV6-5	.	TRBJ1-2	.	CASSYSQEGYTF	TGTGCCAGCAGTTATTCTCAGGAGGGCTACACCTTC
TRBV6-5	TRBD2	TRBJ2-1	.	CASRASGRSEQFF	TGTGCCAGCAGGGCTAGCGGGAGGTCTGAGCAGTTCTTC
TRBV6-1	TRBD2	TRBJ2-1	.	CATSVAGGPSSYNEQFF	TGTGCCACCAGTGTAGCGGGAGGACCGAGCTCCTACAATGAGCAGTTCTTC
TRBV18	.	TRBJ1-5	.	CASSGSNQPQHF	TGTGCCAGCTCGGGGAGCAATCAGCCCCAGCATTTT
TRBV10-3	TRBD2	TRBJ2-7	once	CAISGGLAGSYEQYF	TGTGCCATCAGTGGAGGACTAGCGGGATCCTACGAGCAGTACTTC
TRBV7-9	.	TRBJ2-3	.	CASSFPRGGKEDTQYF	TGTGCCAGCAGCTTCCCTCGAGGGGGAAAAGAAGATACGCAGTATTTT
TRBV6-1	.	TRBJ1-5	many	CASSANQVGANQPQHF	TGTGCCAGCAGTGCCAACCAGGTGGGGGCCAATCAGCCCCAGCATTTT
TRBV7-9	.	TRBJ1-2	.	CATVSGGKYGYTF	TGTGCCACCGTTTCGGGAGGGAAATATGGCTACACCTTC
TRBV15	TRBD2	TRBJ2-1	.	CATSRAGTNNEQFF	TGTGCCACCAGCAGAGCCGGGACTAACAATGAGCAGTTCTTC
TRBV5-1	.	TRBJ2-7	.	CASSLAPLGQDYEQYF	TGCGCCAGCAGCTTAGCTCCTCTGGGACAAGACTACGAGCAGTACTTC
TRBV5-4	TRBD2	TRBJ2-7	.	CASSLEGLATDEQYF	TGTGCCAGCAGCTTAGAGGGACTAGCGACGGACGAGCAGTACTTC
TRBV11-3	.	TRBJ2-2	once	CASSPGTGQGNTGELFF	TGTGCCAGCAGCCCAGGGACGGGGCAGGGGAACACCGGGGAGCTGTTTTTT
TRBV5-6	.	TRBJ1-1	.	CASSPQILTAEEAFF	TGTGCCAGCAGCCCGCAAATACTGACAGCTGAGGAAGCTTTCTTT
TRBV2	.	TRBJ2-3	.	CASSRSWANTDTQYF	TGTGCCAGCAGCCGTAGCTGGGCGAACACAGATACGCAGTATTTT
TRBV19	.	TRBJ2-7	few	CASSRQARQGSTYEQYF	TGTGCCAGTAGTCGTCAAGCTCGGCAGGGATCTACGTACGAGCAGTACTTC
TRBV6-6	.	TRBJ1-1	few	CASSYFSPEAFF	TGTGCCAGCAGTTACTTTTCCCCTGAAGCTTTCTTT
TRBV2	TRBD2	TRBJ2-7	.	CATRDYSYEQYF	TGTGCCACCCGGGACTACTCCTACGAGCAGTACTTC
TRBV10-3	.	TRBJ1-2	.	CAINGGQGNYGYTF	TGTGCCATCAATGGGGGGCAGGGGAACTATGGCTACACCTTC
TRBV7-9	.	TRBJ2-1	few	CASRPERSVGVGYNEQFF	TGTGCCAGCAGACCCGAGCGGTCGGTGGGAGTAGGGTACAATGAGCAGTTCTTC
TRBV5-4	.	TRBJ1-6	few	CASSSTNSPLHF	TGTGCCAGCAGCTCAACTAATTCACCCCTCCACTTT
TRBV6-5	.	TRBJ2-2	.	CASSYRFGAGTGELFF	TGTGCCAGCAGTTATAGGTTTGGGGCAGGGACCGGGGAGCTGTTTTTT
TRBV6-6	.	TRBJ1-5	.	CASSHRTDSNQPQHF	TGTGCCAGCAGCCACCGGACAGATAGCAATCAGCCCCAGCATTTT
TRBV5-6	.	TRBJ2-5	once	CASSQQASQETQYF	TGTGCCAGCAGCCAACAGGCTTCTCAAGAGACCCAGTACTTC
TRBV7-3	.	TRBJ1-1	.	CASSLERNTEAFF	TGTGCCAGCAGCTTAGAGAGAAACACTGAAGCTTTCTTT